This is a list of T cell receptor beta chains from one sample in a study of CXCR3-negative and CXCR3-positive naive CD8 T cells. Using the 5' RACE reads, TCRdb records one entry per CDR3 protein without DNA. Its clone listing holds 65,000 to 75,000 distinct CDR3 sequences. Material: naive CXCR3+ CD8+ T cells from blood. The receptors stem from a human donor in good health. Some clones in this sample may be carry-over from other donors' samples. CDR3s include the opening cysteine and the closing phenylalanine or tryptophan.

V: TRBV5-1; J: TRBJ2-7; CDR3: CASSLVQGSEQYF
V: TRBV29-1; J: TRBJ2-1; CDR3: CSVAGPSDEQFF
V: TRBV6-5; J: TRBJ1-5; CDR3: CASISDQPQHF
V: TRBV24-1; J: TRBJ2-3; CDR3: CATSPDRVTDTQYF
V: TRBV7-9; J: TRBJ2-2; CDR3: CAARGHYTGELFF
V: TRBV7-9; J: TRBJ2-5; CDR3: CASRGQQETQYF
V: TRBV27; J: TRBJ2-7; CDR3: CASSLMGGAEGEQYF
V: TRBV14; J: TRBJ1-2; CDR3: CASSQVGRVGYGYTF
V: TRBV6-2/TRBV6-3; J: TRBJ2-1; CDR3: CASSYAYDEQFF
V: TRBV12-3/TRBV12-4; J: TRBJ2-7; CDR3: CASSLEGEWWHEQYF
V: TRBV28; J: TRBJ2-5; CDR3: CASRVGSQGVQETQYF
V: TRBV24-1; J: TRBJ2-7; CDR3: CATSDLRGYEQYF
V: TRBV5-1; J: TRBJ1-1; CDR3: CASSLETPKKWNTEAFF
V: TRBV7-9; J: TRBJ2-7; CDR3: CASSWGQDYEQYF
V: TRBV20-1; J: TRBJ1-1; CDR3: CSAQDRDWWAFF
V: TRBV27; J: TRBJ2-1; CDR3: CASRPGLDYNEQFF
V: TRBV6-2/TRBV6-3; J: TRBJ2-3; CDR3: CASSYFVEDTDTQYF
V: TRBV12-3/TRBV12-4; J: TRBJ2-1; CDR3: CASSFPRGGAKDNEQFF
V: TRBV7-7; J: TRBJ2-5; CDR3: CASSIGTSGGPPGAQYF
V: TRBV4-3; J: TRBJ2-5; CDR3: CASSQVWGGETQYF